A selection of T cell receptor beta chains follows, all from one sample in a study of PD-L1 blockade in urothelial cancer. Measured with immunoSEQ multiplex PCR; TCRdb has only the in-frame clones, and not every one. Of tens of thousands of clones listed, approximately 83% are singletons. This material consisted of PBMCs, taken around atezolizumab (anti-PD-L1) treatment. The source of these receptors is a man aged 60 to 75 with urothelial cancer. The CDR3 runs from the conserved cysteine through the conserved F or W. D genes are given only for firm matches. Clone size, where shown, is once, few, many, or a class for clones that have expanded.

.,TRBJ1-5,.,TRBV2,TGTGCCAGCAGTGAACAGGGCCCCGTTCAAGGTCAGCCCCAGCATTTT,CASSEQGPVQGQPQHF
TRBD2,TRBJ2-5,many,TRBV5-6,TGTGCCAGCAGCTTGGCTAGCGGTGACATAGAGACCCAGTACTTC,CASSLASGDIETQYF
TRBD1,TRBJ2-7,once,TRBV19,TGTGCCAGTAGTGTCCGGGACAGGGGCGACGAGCAGTACTTC,CASSVRDRGDEQYF
.,TRBJ1-4,.,TRBV18,TGTGCCAGCTCTTCTCGCAGCGCCGATAATGAAAAACTGTTTTTT,CASSSRSADNEKLFF
TRBD1,TRBJ2-4,.,TRBV29-1,TGCAGCGTTGAACCGATTACAGGGGGCAAGAACATTCAGTACTTC,CSVEPITGGKNIQYF
.,TRBJ2-5,.,TRBV29-1,TGCAGCGCCGCTCTGGGGGCAAACCAAGAGACCCAGTACTTC,CSAALGANQETQYF
.,TRBJ2-3,.,TRBV5-1,TGCGCCAGCAGCTCGGGTGGAGGGACAGATACGCAGTATTTT,CASSSGGGTDTQYF
TRBD1,TRBJ2-6,.,TRBV6-1,TGTGCCAGCTGGACAGGGGAATCTGGGGCCAACGTCCTGACTTTC,CASWTGESGANVLTF
.,TRBJ1-4,.,TRBV5-1,TGCGCCAGCAGCCTTCAAGCGGGACAATTGTCTAATGAAAAACTGTTTTTT,CASSLQAGQLSNEKLFF
.,TRBJ2-2,.,TRBV7-7,TGTGCTAGCAGCTCACGCCAGTTTACAGGGAGGGTCACCGGGGAGCTGTTTTTT,CASSSRQFTGRVTGELFF